This TCR beta chain was retrieved from a study of metastatic and nonmetastatic thyroid tumors. The ends lost 4 bases at V and 7 bases at J; junction bases unmatched: 15. Germline values: CDR1 LGHNA, CDR2 YNFKEQ. The CDR3 runs 19 residues. From the PCR reads, TCRdb re-called clones with MiXCR. The sample consists of approximately 21,000 clones, 15% to 20% of them appearing once. Every patient was untreated before thyroid surgery. The specimen was blood. This sequence joins TRBV4-2 and TRBJ2-1; 14 nucleotides match TRBD2. This TCR was sampled from a male donor with papillary thyroid cancer or a benign thyroid nodule (not recorded which). Some clones in this sample may be carry-over from other donors' samples. CDR3 protein: CASSPRPGLAGVGGNEQFF. DNA for the CDR3: TGTGCCAGCAGCCCCCGGCCGGGACTAGCGGGAGTAGGTGGGAATGAGCAGTTCTTC.